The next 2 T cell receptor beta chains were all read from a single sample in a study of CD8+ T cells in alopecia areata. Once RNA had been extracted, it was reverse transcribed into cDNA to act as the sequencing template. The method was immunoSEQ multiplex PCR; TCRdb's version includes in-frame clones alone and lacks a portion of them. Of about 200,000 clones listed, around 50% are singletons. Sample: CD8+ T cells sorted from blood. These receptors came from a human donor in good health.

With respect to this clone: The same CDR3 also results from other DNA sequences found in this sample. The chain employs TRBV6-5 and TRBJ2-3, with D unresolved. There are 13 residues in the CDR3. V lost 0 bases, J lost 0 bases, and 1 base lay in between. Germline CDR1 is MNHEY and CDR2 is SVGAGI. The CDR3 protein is CASSYSSTDTQYF. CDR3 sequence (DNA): TGTGCCAGCAGTTACTCGAGCACAGATACGCAGTATTTT.

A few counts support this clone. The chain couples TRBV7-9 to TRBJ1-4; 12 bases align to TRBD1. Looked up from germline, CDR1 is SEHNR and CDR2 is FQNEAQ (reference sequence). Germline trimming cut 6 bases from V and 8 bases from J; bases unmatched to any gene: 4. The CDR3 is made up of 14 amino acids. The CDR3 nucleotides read TGTGCCAGCAGGCCTGGGACAGGGGGCGAAAAACTGTTTTTT. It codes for CASRPGTGGEKLFF.